Following are 25 T cell receptor beta chains from one sample sequenced in a study of sequential checkpoint blockade in melanoma. The treatment denotes: randomized to nivolumab then ipilimumab (arm A) or the reverse (arm B). Clones were sequenced by immunoSEQ multiplex PCR, and TCRdb holds only the in-frame ones, with some missing. This table holds over 2,500 clones, roughly 21% found once. Specimen: tumor tissue (inferred from file names), collected from a patient given nivolumab and ipilimumab in sequence. All receptors come from a human patient with melanoma. Some clones in this sample may be carry-over from other donors' samples.

V usage is TRBV25-1 and J usage is TRBJ1-2; D remains unclear. Trimming pared 5 bases from V and 6 bases from J, leaving 22 bases between. Germline CDR1 is MGHDK and CDR2 is SYGVNS. The CDR3 spans 16 residues. The CDR3 loop reads CASSTLGSTLIDGYTF. For the CDR3, the DNA is TGTGCCAGCAGTACTCTGGGCTCGACTCTAATCGATGGCTACACCTTC.

This clone was counted a few times. This chain uses TRBV6-8 with TRBJ1-1, with D possibly being TRBD1 (5 bases). The CDR3 contains 14 residues. Trimming took off 5 bases at V and 1 base at J, with 11 bases between the two ends. Per germline, CDR1 MNHGY and CDR2 SAAAGT. The CDR3, as DNA: TGTGCCAGCAGTAGGACGGGACCGAACACTGAAGCTTTCTTT. This encodes CASSRTGPNTEAFF.

The chain links TRBV9 to TRBJ2-7; 8 bases align to TRBD1. Germline trimming cut 2 bases from V and 0 bases from J; bases unmatched to any gene: 4. Germline V gene data show CDR1 as SGDLS and CDR2 as YYNGEE. The CDR3 extends over 15 amino acids. The CDR3 bases are TGTGCCAGCAGCGTTGGGACAGGCCACTCCTACGAGCAGTACTTC. This translates into CASSVGTGHSYEQYF.

The gene calls are TRBV6-8 and TRBJ2-7, with 10 nucleotides matching TRBD1. The V gene's germline CDR1 is MNHGY and CDR2 SAAAGT. This CDR3 comprises 16 residues. V was pared by 5 bases and J by 2 bases, with 9 bases of the junction left unmatched. CDR3 DNA sequence: TGTGCCAGCAGTGATTTCAGCGGGACAGGGGCCTACGAGCAGTACTTC. As protein: CASSDFSGTGAYEQYF.

By frequency in the sample, this clone is medium-sized. V is TRBV11-3 and J is TRBJ2-3; D uncertain. CDR1 and CDR2 (germline): SGHNT, YENEEA. The V gene lost 3 bases and the J gene lost 1 base, with 8 bases spanning the gap. This CDR3 region has 14 residues. The CDR3 sequence is CASSFNPGTDTQYF. The CDR3 DNA follows: TGTGCCAGCAGCTTTAATCCAGGCACAGATACGCAGTATTTT. Using reference TRBV11-3 and TRBJ2-3 for the parts outside the CDR3, the full variable domain is EAGVVQSPRYKIIEKKQPVAFWCNPISGHNTLYWYLQNLGQGPELLIRYENEEAVDDSQLPKDRFSAERLKGVDSTLKIQPAELGDSAVYLCASSFNPGTDTQYFGPGTRLTVL.

A few counts support this clone. The J gene is TRBJ2-3, the V gene TRBV7-5; TRBD2, the D gene given by the table, was not confirmed from the DNA. TRBV7-5 is assigned pseudogene status. There are 17 residues in the CDR3. CDR3 bases: TGTGCCAGCAGCTTGTCGGGTCGGGGGGCGTACACAGATACGCAGTATTTT. Its protein is CASSLSGRGAYTDTQYF.

CDR3 bases: TGTGCCAGCAGCGGAACAGGGGGGGTATTGAGCACTGAAGCTTTCTTT. It specifies CASSGTGGVLSTEAFF. J is TRBJ1-1 and V is TRBV25-1; 8 bases match TRBD1. J was trimmed by 4 bases and V by 6 bases; bases with no gene match: 13. The germline V gene encodes CDR1 MGHDK and CDR2 SYGVNS. The CDR3 is 16 residues long.

This clone showed up just a few times. The V and J genes are TRBV15 and TRBJ2-7; 9 bases align to TRBD1. There are 15 residues in the CDR3. The V segment lost 4 bases and the J segment 3 bases; nucleotides outside the gene matches: 7. Germline V gene data show CDR1 as LNHNV and CDR2 as YYDKDF (reference sequence). CDR3 protein: CATSKPGTGNYEQYF. CDR3 coding DNA: TGTGCCACCAGCAAACCCGGGACAGGGAACTACGAGCAGTACTTC.

For this clone: A read error may account for a junction end that differs from germline. The rearrangement joins TRBV16 to TRBJ1-5; D perhaps matches TRBD1 (5 bases). The CDR3 has 14 amino acids. Germline values: CDR1 KGHSY, CDR2 FQNENV. The DNA of the CDR3 is TGTGCCAGCAGCCAATCGCCGGGGCAGGGATTAGCTTATTTT. Translation gives CASSQSPGQGLAYF.

The chain combines TRBV18 with TRBJ1-1; 9 bases agree with TRBD1. The CDR3 runs 19 residues. Looked up from germline, CDR1 is KGHSH and CDR2 is LQKENI. V gave up 1 base and J gave up 1 base; unmatched junction bases: 13. DNA for the CDR3: TGTGCCAGCTCACCACATCCGGGACAGGGTTTCCTTCCGAACACTGAAGCTTTCTTT. This encodes CASSPHPGQGFLPNTEAFF.

The J gene is TRBJ2-1, the V gene TRBV18; D is undetermined. Germline V lookup: CDR1 KGHSH, CDR2 LQKENI. With 6 bases removed from V and 5 bases from J, the gap between germline ends came to 8 bases. The CDR3 has 12 amino acids. DNA for the CDR3: TGTGCCAGCTCCCCGGCCGACAATGAGCAGTTCTTC. The encoded protein is CASSPADNEQFF.

This clone showed up just a few times. V is TRBV6-8 and J is TRBJ2-1, with 7 bases that match TRBD2. This CDR3 is 16 amino acids long. V lost 0 bases to trimming and J lost 8 bases; unmatched junction nucleotides: 10. Germline loops: CDR1 MNHGY, CDR2 SAAAGT. The DNA for the CDR3 is TGTGCCAGCAGTTACTCGTGGAGGGAGGGTGCCCATGAGCAGTTCTTC. This codes for CASSYSWREGAHEQFF.

This clone has only a few counts. The chain links TRBV12-5 to TRBJ2-2; no reliable D call. CDR1 LGHNT and CDR2 FRNRAP come from the germline V gene. This CDR3 has 13 amino acids. The CDR3 protein is CASFRSNTGELFF. The CDR3 DNA reads TGTGCCAGCTTCCGTTCGAACACCGGGGAGCTGTTTTTT.

This clone came up many times. This rearrangement joins TRBV11-3 to TRBJ2-1; TRBD2 aligns across 10 bases. The CDR3 runs 16 residues. V shed 5 bases, J shed 1 base, and the junction held 5 bases outside the gene matches. The germline V gene has CDR1 SGHNT and CDR2 YENEEA. As DNA, the CDR3 is TGTGCCAGCAGCACAATAGCGGGGGGTTCCTACAATGAGCAGTTCTTC. It codes for CASSTIAGGSYNEQFF.

This chain links TRBV5-1 with TRBJ2-3; 8 bases match TRBD2. The trim removed 0 bases at V and 3 bases at J, leaving 3 bases unmatched. Germline V CDR1 and CDR2: SGHRS, YFSETQ. The CDR3 sequence is 15 residues long. This chain's CDR3 is CASSLASGLTDTQYF. The CDR3 DNA reads TGCGCCAGCAGCTTGGCTAGCGGGTTAACAGATACGCAGTATTTT.

The chain employs TRBV14 and TRBJ2-2; D gene unclear. This CDR3 region has 14 residues. V lost 2 bases to trimming and J lost 6 bases, with 10 bases between them. From germline, CDR1 is SGHDN and CDR2 FVKESK. The CDR3 spells CASSQQGLAGELFF. As DNA, the CDR3 is TGTGCCAGCAGCCAACAAGGGCTAGCCGGGGAGCTGTTTTTT. Complete variable domain (other parts from reference TRBV14 and TRBJ2-2): EAGVTQFPSHSVIEKGQTVTLRCDPISGHDNLYWYRRVMGKEIKFLLHFVKESKQDESGMPNNRFLAERTGGTYSTLKVQPAELEDSGVYFCASSQQGLAGELFFGEGSRLTVL.

This chain connects TRBV11-3 to TRBJ2-7; 12 nucleotides agree with TRBD1. Germline V gene lookup returns CDR1 SGHNT and CDR2 YENEEA. V shed 3 bases, J shed 7 bases, and the junction held 10 bases outside the gene matches. The CDR3 has 16 residues. CDR3 bases: TGTGCCAGCAGCTTTCTGGGGACAGGGGGCGCGTGGGAGCAGTACTTC. Translating it yields CASSFLGTGGAWEQYF.

Relative to its sample, this clone is large. The V and J genes are TRBV11-3 and TRBJ2-2; unclear D gene. The CDR3 loop spans 18 amino acids. V was cut by 3 bases and J by 0 bases, with 17 bases left in between. Germline values: CDR1 SGHNT, CDR2 YENEEA. The CDR3 nucleotides read TGTGCCAGCAGCTTGGGGAACCCAGGTTTCTCGAACACCGGGGAGCTGTTTTTT. Protein: CASSLGNPGFSNTGELFF.

This clone was counted a few times. The V gene is TRBV12-2, the J gene TRBJ1-2; TRBD1, the D gene given by the table, was not confirmed from the DNA. TRBV12-2 is termed a pseudogene. The CDR3 has 15 amino acids. The CDR3 reads CATTHDRGQVYGYTF. CDR3 sequence (DNA): TGTGCCACCACCCACGACAGGGGGCAGGTCTATGGCTACACCTTC.

The chain carries TRBV28 and TRBJ1-6, with D possibly being TRBD1 (5 bases). This CDR3 spans 14 amino acids. Trimming stripped 4 bases from V and 7 bases from J, with 11 bases between. Germline V gene data show CDR1 as MDHEN and CDR2 as SYDVKM. CDR3 coding DNA: TGTGCCAGCAGTTCCAGGGCAATCAATTCACCCCTCCACTTT. As protein: CASSSRAINSPLHF.

This clone came up many times. The rearrangement links TRBV11-3 to TRBJ2-5; 15 bases are shared with TRBD2. The CDR3 length is 17 residues. J was trimmed by 4 bases and V by 5 bases; bases with no gene match: 8. Germline CDR1 and CDR2: SGHNT and YENEEA. The CDR3 loop reads CASSGIRGLAGGETQYF. As DNA, the CDR3 is TGTGCCAGCAGCGGAATCCGGGGACTAGCGGGGGGAGAGACCCAGTACTTC.

This sequence joins TRBV6-8 and TRBJ2-5, with D maybe TRBD2 (6 bases). CDR1 MNHGY and CDR2 SAAAGT come from the germline V gene. Trimming removed 4 bases from V and 1 base from J, with 13 bases in between. This CDR3 has 15 amino acids. CDR3: CASSLTRDSQETQYF. Written as DNA, the CDR3 is TGTGCCAGCAGTTTGACTCGGGACTCCCAAGAGACCCAGTACTTC.

The V call is TRBV11-3, the J call TRBJ2-7, with 9 bases that match TRBD1. V lost 4 bases to trimming and J lost 5 bases; unmatched junction nucleotides: 6. There are 14 residues in the CDR3. CDR1 and CDR2 from the germline V gene are SGHNT and YENEEA. The CDR3 here is CASSSGQGRHEQYF. DNA of the CDR3: TGTGCCAGCAGCTCGGGACAGGGAAGACACGAGCAGTACTTC.

The CDR3 coding sequence is TGTGCCAGTAGCACGGACAGGAATAGCAATCAGCCCCAGCATTTT. Amino acid sequence: CASSTDRNSNQPQHF. The rearrangement uses TRBV19 and TRBJ1-5; TRBD1 agrees at 7 bases. The ends lost 6 bases at V and 0 bases at J; junction bases unmatched: 5. CDR1 and CDR2 (germline): LNHDA, SQIVND (reference sequence). This CDR3 contains 15 residues.

This clone was counted only a few times. V is TRBV6-8 and J is TRBJ1-3; D is unresolved. The germline gives CDR1 MNHGY, CDR2 SAAAGT. The CDR3 length is 16 residues. V gave up 0 bases and J gave up 4 bases, with 13 bases separating them. The CDR3 DNA is TGTGCCAGCAGTTACTCGATGAGGGCCTCGGGAAACACCATATATTTT. Protein: CASSYSMRASGNTIYF.